Below are 17 T cell receptor beta chains sequenced from a single sample in a study of blood T cell repertoires in COVID-19. Generated by immunoSEQ multiplex PCR, the TCRdb table keeps only in-frame clones and is missing some. Here the sample spans 270,000 or so clones, around nine tenths being singletons. The material sequenced was peripheral blood. The source is a man aged 40-50 years with active or convalescent COVID-19.

The rearrangement uses TRBV11-2 and TRBJ2-5; 8 bases agree with TRBD2. Germline CDR1 and CDR2: SGHAT and FQNNGV. Trimming took 1 base from V and 4 from J; bases not matched to a gene: 2. CDR3 length equals 14 residues. The CDR3: CASSLGRGGETQYF. The CDR3 DNA is TGTGCCAGCAGCTTAGGACGGGGGGGAGAGACCCAGTACTTC.

This chain connects TRBV28 to TRBJ1-2; possible D gene TRBD1, 6 bases. The length of the CDR3 is 14 residues. With 6 bases removed from V and 8 bases from J, the gap between germline ends came to 19 bases. Per germline, CDR1 MDHEN and CDR2 SYDVKM. As DNA, the CDR3 is TGTGCCAGCAGCTTGCCGGGACAACGAACAGGCTACACCTTC. Protein product: CASSLPGQRTGYTF.

This chain uses TRBV6-1 with TRBJ1-3; D call uncertain. The CDR3 is 16 amino acids. Trimming removed 4 bases from V and 0 bases from J, with 13 bases in between. Per germline, CDR1 MNHNS and CDR2 SASEGT. For the CDR3, the DNA is TGTGCCAGCAGTGTCCACAGTCCCCTCTCTGGAAACACCATATATTTT. As protein: CASSVHSPLSGNTIYF.

This clone was recorded only once. The chain links TRBV6-1 to TRBJ1-6, with a possible D match to TRBD1 (6 bases). Trimming left V 2 bases short and J 6 bases short, with 14 bases between. Per germline, CDR1 MNHNS and CDR2 SASEGT. The CDR3 is made up of 16 amino acids. CDR3 coding DNA: TGTGCCAGCAGTGAATGGGACAAGGGGACTAATTCACCCCTCCACTTT. Protein: CASSEWDKGTNSPLHF.

The chain recombines TRBV29-1 with TRBJ1-1; no definite D call. This CDR3 has 14 residues. V was trimmed by 4 bases and J by 6 bases, leaving 18 bases between them. From germline, CDR1 is SQVTM and CDR2 ANQGSEA. This chain's CDR3 is CSVGGQLEGPEAFF. The CDR3 DNA reads as TGCAGCGTTGGGGGTCAGTTAGAGGGCCCTGAAGCTTTCTTT.

The chain joins TRBV27 to TRBJ2-7, with a weak D call TRBD2 (5 bases). The V gene's germline CDR1 is MNHEY and CDR2 SMNVEV (reference sequence). The CDR3 runs 16 residues. The V end was cut by 5 bases, the J end by 3 bases, with 20 bases between. CDR3 amino acids: CASSRHIGSGDYEQYF. The CDR3 DNA reads TGTGCCAGCAGTCGTCACATAGGGAGTGGGGACTACGAGCAGTACTTC.

This clone was picked up one time. The chain links TRBV30 to TRBJ2-7; 7 nucleotides align to TRBD2. This CDR3 has 14 amino acids. Looked up from germline, CDR1 is GTSNPN and CDR2 is SVGIG (reference sequence). V trimming: 1 base; J trimming: 4 bases; junction bases outside the gene matches: 7. The DNA of the CDR3 is TGTGCCTGGAGTGAAGGACTAGGCATTTACGAGCAGTACTTC. As protein: CAWSEGLGIYEQYF.

V and J are TRBV4-1 and TRBJ1-5, with D unresolved. V was shortened by 4 bases and J by 0 bases, with 10 bases between the two germline ends. Germline CDR1 is MGHRA and CDR2 is YSYEKL. The CDR3 runs 15 residues. The CDR3, as DNA: TGCGCCAGCAGCCGGGTACAGAATAGCAATCAGCCCCAGCATTTT. The encoded protein is CASSRVQNSNQPQHF.

The rearrangement uses TRBV19 and TRBJ1-2, with D hard to call. This CDR3 has 14 amino acids. The V and J ends lost 3 bases and 7 bases respectively, with 15 bases between them. The germline CDR1 and CDR2 sequences are LNHDA and SQIVND (reference sequence). CDR3 coding DNA: TGTGCCAGTAGTATTCCCCCATACAGCGGTGGCTACACCTTC. Translation: CASSIPPYSGGYTF.

The genes are TRBV13 and TRBJ1-5, with D possibly being TRBD1 (6 bases). The CDR3 contains 18 residues. V shed 3 bases and J shed 0 bases, with 18 bases lying between them. Germline V CDR1 and CDR2: PRHDT, FYEKMQ (reference sequence). The CDR3 region is CASSFGRGRAYSNQPQHF. Written as DNA, the CDR3 is TGTGCCAGCAGCTTCGGCAGGGGAAGGGCCTATAGCAATCAGCCCCAGCATTTT.

This chain uses TRBV12-3 or TRBV12-4 with TRBJ1-2; D is perhaps TRBD1 (5 bases). V lost 8 bases, J lost 3 bases, and 10 bases lay in between. The length of the CDR3 is 12 residues. This CDR3 is CASLSRDYGYTF. CDR3 coding DNA: TGTGCCAGCCTCAGCAGGGACTATGGCTACACCTTC.

The chain recombines TRBV27 with TRBJ2-7; weak D call: TRBD1 (6 bases). Germline loops: CDR1 MNHEY, CDR2 SMNVEV (reference sequence). V was cut by 3 bases and J by 9 bases, with 18 bases left in between. The CDR3 sequence is 14 residues long. CDR3 residues: CASSFTGPPLGQYF. The CDR3 DNA sequence: TGTGCCAGCAGTTTTACAGGGCCCCCGTTAGGGCAGTACTTC.

This sequence joins TRBV5-6 and TRBJ1-5; possible D gene TRBD1, 6 bases. The CDR3 has 16 amino acids. The V end lost 4 bases, the J end lost 2 bases, and 16 bases lay between the germline ends. CDR1 is SGHDT, CDR2 YYEEEE, per germline. CDR3 sequence (DNA): TGTGCCAGCAGCGGTTCAGGGGCCGGGGGCAATCAGCCCCAGCATTTT. Translating it yields CASSGSGAGGNQPQHF.

This clone was counted once. The chain recombines TRBV27 with TRBJ2-1; 7 bases map to TRBD2. V shed 4 bases and J 2 bases; nucleotides not matched to a gene: 8. This CDR3 is 16 amino acids long. Germline loops: CDR1 MNHEY, CDR2 SMNVEV (reference sequence). CDR3 protein: CASSSASGAAYNEQFF. The CDR3 DNA reads as TGTGCCAGCAGTTCAGCTAGCGGAGCAGCCTACAATGAGCAGTTCTTC.

The chain couples TRBV3-1 (or the pseudogene TRBV3-2) to TRBJ1-4; D gene uncertain. Trimming cost V 0 bases and J 10 bases, with 18 bases left between them. The CDR3 loop spans 16 amino acids. Germline CDR1 is LGHDT and CDR2 is YNNKEL (reference sequence). CDR3 amino acids: CASSQDFPVTNRKLFF. CDR3 DNA sequence: TGTGCCAGCAGCCAAGATTTCCCCGTGACAAACCGAAAACTGTTTTTT.

This chain links TRBV9 with TRBJ1-5; D is unresolved. V gave up 0 bases and J gave up 1 base, with 5 bases separating them. The length of the CDR3 is 14 residues. Germline values: CDR1 SGDLS, CDR2 YYNGEE. The CDR3 DNA follows: TGTGCCAGCAGCGTAGCCGGGAGCAATCAGCCCCAGCATTTT. It translates to CASSVAGSNQPQHF.

This clone was detected many times. The rearrangement links TRBV5-4 to TRBJ2-3; tentative D call: TRBD2 (6 bases). CDR1 and CDR2 (germline): SGHNT, YYREEE (reference sequence). V was pared by 4 bases and J by 4 bases, with 16 bases between. The CDR3 sequence is 15 residues long. Here the CDR3 DNA reads TGTGCCAGCAGCCACGGTTACGGGGAGGCAGATACGCAGTATTTT. It codes for CASSHGYGEADTQYF.